A single sample gave rise to the 13 T cell receptor beta chains below, sequenced in a study of identical twins. TCRdb re-analysed the 5' RACE reads in MiXCR, keeping a single row per CDR3 protein. Among around 1.7 million distinct CDR3 sequences, 25% to 35% were seen once, and the ten largest hold over 0.25%. Input material: cord blood. All receptors derive from a newborn girl in good health.

The J gene is TRBJ1-2, the V gene TRBV30; weak D call: TRBD1 (5 bases). V lost 5 bases and J 5 bases, leaving 27 bases between the germline ends. The CDR3 runs 17 residues. Germline V CDR1 and CDR2: GTSNPN, SVGIG (reference sequence). The CDR3 nucleotides are TGTGCCTGGTCCAGGGTTTACCTCACAAGGACCCATTATGGCTACACCTTC. This encodes CAWSRVYLTRTHYGYTF.

This clonotype showed up just once. The junction and the germline gene differ at one end; a read error may be behind it. The CDR3 nucleotides read TGCGCCAGCAGCCAACTGGACGGAAACACTGAAGCTTTCTTT. It specifies CASSQLDGNTEAFF. The genes are TRBV7-9 and TRBJ1-1; D remains ambiguous. Germline V gives CDR1 SEHNR, CDR2 FQNEAQ (reference sequence). The CDR3 covers 14 residues.

The table lists this clonotype with a few counts. This chain connects TRBV2 to TRBJ2-1; D not certain. The CDR3 has 13 amino acids. Looked up from germline, CDR1 is SNHLY and CDR2 is FYNNEI. The V end lost 2 bases, the J end lost 5 bases, and 7 bases lay between the germline ends. The CDR3 loop reads CASSEPGDNEQFF. The CDR3 region has the DNA TGTGCCAGCAGTGAACCTGGGGACAATGAGCAGTTCTTC.

This clonotype has just a few counts. A much larger clone differs by one base, so this may be a read error. The chain carries TRBV10-3 and TRBJ1-2, with D hard to call. V lost 3 bases and J lost 4, with 0 bases in between. Germline values: CDR1 ENHRY, CDR2 SYGVKD. There are 10 residues in the CDR3. CDR3 sequence reads: CAISDYGYTF. DNA of the CDR3: TGTGCCATCAGTGACTATGGCTACACCTTC.

In the case of this clonotype: A read error is possible here, since a much larger clone lies one base away. V and J are TRBV29-1 and TRBJ2-1; D gene unclear. This CDR3 is built from 11 residues. Germline CDR1 SQVTM, CDR2 ANQGSEA. The CDR3 sequence: CSVEESYEQFF. CDR3 in DNA: TGCAGCGTCGAAGAAAGCTACGAGCAGTTCTTC.

This clonotype was seen a few times. The chain joins TRBV7-8 to TRBJ2-5; 8 bases agree with TRBD2. From germline, CDR1 is SGHVS and CDR2 FQNEAQ. Unmatched junction bases numbered 9, after V lost 1 base and J lost 11 bases. This CDR3 comprises 14 residues. The DNA of the CDR3 is TGTGCCAGCAGCTTAGTGGGACTAGTCTATGAGCAGTACTTC. Translation: CASSLVGLVYEQYF.

This clonotype showed up just a few times. V usage is TRBV6-6 and J usage is TRBJ2-1; TRBD2 agrees at 10 bases. The CDR3 covers 15 residues. Germline V lookup: CDR1 MNHNY, CDR2 SVGAGI (reference sequence). V gave up 2 bases and J gave up 8 bases; unmatched junction bases: 6. For the CDR3, the DNA is TGTGCCAGCAGTTACCCCAGCGGGGGGGCACATGAGCAGTTCTTC. Protein sequence: CASSYPSGGAHEQFF.

This clonotype was found a few times. The chain employs TRBV5-5 and TRBJ2-2; TRBD2 aligns across 7 bases. V shed 0 bases, J shed 5 bases, and the junction held 4 bases outside the gene matches. Germline CDR1 is SGHKS and CDR2 is YYEKEE (reference sequence). The CDR3 contains 15 residues. CDR3 sequence reads: CASSLGPGGTGELFF. CDR3 bases: TGTGCCAGCAGCTTGGGGCCGGGGGGTACCGGGGAGCTGTTTTTT.

This clonotype was seen repeatedly, ten times or more. The chain has TRBV27 and TRBJ2-5; D gene ambiguous. V was pared by 4 bases and J by 4 bases, with 10 bases between. The CDR3 has 13 amino acids. The V gene's germline CDR1 is MNHEY and CDR2 SMNVEV (reference sequence). The CDR3 DNA reads as TGTGCCAGCAGTTCCCTCGGCCGAGAGACCCAGTACTTC. Translating gives CASSSLGRETQYF.

V is TRBV7-2 and J is TRBJ1-2, with D tentatively TRBD1 (5 bases). The CDR3 length is 13 residues. Germline CDR1 and CDR2: SGHTA and FQGNSA. V was trimmed by 5 bases and J by 3 bases, leaving 10 bases between them. The DNA for the CDR3 is TGTGCCAGCAGCCCACAGGTCGACTATGGCTACACCTTC. Translation gives CASSPQVDYGYTF.

This clonotype was seen a few times. The chain employs TRBV7-2 and TRBJ2-6, with D tentatively TRBD1 (7 bases). Germline values: CDR1 SGHTA, CDR2 FQGNSA. The ends were cut back, 5 bases at V and 2 bases at J, with 13 bases in the middle. The CDR3 totals 16 residues. The DNA for the CDR3 is TGTGCCAGCAGCGACCCCAGGGGGGCTGGGGCCAACGTCCTGACTTTC. Residues: CASSDPRGAGANVLTF. Full variable domain (rest looked up from reference TRBV7-2 and TRBJ2-6): GAGVSQSPSNKVTEKGKDVELRCDPISGHTALYWYRQSLGQGLEFLIYFQGNSAPDKSGLPSDRFSAERTGGSVSTLTIQRTQQEDSAVYLCASSDPRGAGANVLTFGAGSRLTVL.

This chain connects TRBV27 to TRBJ2-7; either TRBD1 or TRBD2 may supply D (5 bases each). The CDR3 is made up of 14 amino acids. CDR1 MNHEY and CDR2 SMNVEV come from the germline V gene (reference sequence). V was pared by 7 bases and J by 0 bases, with 13 bases between. The CDR3 spells CASTHGGGSYEQYF. As DNA, the CDR3 is TGTGCCAGCACCCATGGTGGGGGCTCCTACGAGCAGTACTTC.

This clonotype was seen a handful of times. The CDR3 spells CASRTGAEDTQYF. In DNA form, the CDR3 reads TGTGCCAGCAGGACAGGGGCGGAGGATACGCAGTATTTT. The rearrangement joins TRBV6-1 to TRBJ2-3; 8 nucleotides line up with TRBD1. Trimming took 6 bases from V and 6 from J; bases not matched to a gene: 5. This CDR3 region has 13 residues. The germline CDR1 and CDR2 sequences are MNHNS and SASEGT.